Each of the 32 T cell receptor beta chains below was sequenced from the same sample in a study of T cell repertoires in cytomegalovirus infection. TCRdb re-called the reads with MiXCR, one entry per CDR3 protein. The table includes roughly 320,000 distinct CDR3 sequences, roughly a tenth detected once. Sequencing was carried out using PBMCs. These receptors all stem from a human donor in good health (CMV status not recorded). Some clones in this sample may be carry-over from other donors' samples.

Ten or more counts support this clonotype. V and J are TRBV7-6 and TRBJ2-4, with D unresolved. The CDR3 contains 14 residues. Germline V gene sequence: CDR1 SGHVS, CDR2 FNYEAQ. The ends were cut back, 1 base at V and 7 bases at J, with 11 bases in the middle. CDR3 sequence reads: CASSLVGKGNIQYF. Here the CDR3 DNA reads TGTGCCAGCAGCTTAGTGGGGAAAGGGAACATTCAGTACTTC. Together with reference TRBV7-6 and TRBJ2-4, the CDR3 gives the full variable domain: GAGVSQSPRYKVTKRGQDVALRCDPISGHVSLYWYRQALGQGPEFLTYFNYEAQQDKSGLPNDRFSAERPEGSISTLTIQRTEQRDSAMYRCASSLVGKGNIQYFGAGTRLSVL.

At least ten counts were recorded for this clonotype. The V call is TRBV4-1, the J call TRBJ1-3; D not resolved. CDR1 is MGHRA, CDR2 YSYEKL, per germline. This CDR3 is 13 amino acids long. V shed 0 bases and J shed 4 bases, with 4 bases lying between them. CDR3 residues: CASSQDHGNTIYF. Here the CDR3 DNA reads TGCGCCAGCAGCCAAGATCACGGAAACACCATATATTTT.

This clonotype occurred many times. The rearrangement joins TRBV20-1 to TRBJ2-1, with TRBD2 identical over 13 bases. The CDR3 has 17 amino acids. The J segment lost 8 bases and the V segment lost 3 bases, leaving 13 bases of the junction unmatched. The germline V gene encodes CDR1 DFQATT and CDR2 SNEGSKA (reference sequence). This CDR3 is CSARTSGGLFGFDEQFF. Written as DNA, the CDR3 is TGCAGTGCTAGGACTAGCGGGGGGCTGTTTGGTTTCGATGAGCAGTTCTTC.

This clonotype was detected a few times. The rearrangement links TRBV6-5 to TRBJ1-1, with 7 bases that match TRBD1. This CDR3 comprises 15 residues. The junction had 3 bases not matched to a gene; V was cut back by 2 bases and J by 0 bases. Germline loops: CDR1 MNHEY, CDR2 SVGAGI. The CDR3 coding sequence is TGTGCCAGCAGTTACACAGGGGCGATGAACACTGAAGCTTTCTTT. It is translated as CASSYTGAMNTEAFF.

In this sample, this clonotype turned up many times. The chain uses TRBV28 and TRBJ1-2, with 8 bases fitting TRBD1. V lost 6 bases and J lost 7; bases outside the gene matches: 7. CDR1 is MDHEN, CDR2 SYDVKM, per germline. The CDR3 sequence is 13 residues long. As DNA, the CDR3 is TGTGCCAGCAGAAAACCAGGGGGCGGTGGCTACACCTTC. Residues: CASRKPGGGGYTF.

The CDR3 DNA reads as TGTGCCAGCAGCTCAGGGAGGGGGAATTCACCCCTCCACTTT. Translating gives CASSSGRGNSPLHF. V gene TRBV7-9 combines with J gene TRBJ1-6, with a possible D match to TRBD1 (6 bases). The V and J ends lost 4 bases and 7 bases respectively, with 11 bases between them. In germline, CDR1 is SEHNR, CDR2 FQNEAQ (reference sequence). The CDR3 sequence is 14 residues long.

This clonotype was counted many times. The chain carries TRBV7-2 and TRBJ2-7; 7 bases align to TRBD1. The germline gives CDR1 SGHTA, CDR2 FQGNSA. The CDR3 spans 15 residues. Losses at the gene ends were 3 bases for V and 2 bases for J; bases not matched to a gene: 7. The CDR3 region is CASSLRGGPTYEQYV. CDR3 coding DNA: TGTGCCAGCAGCTTGCGAGGGGGCCCTACCTACGAGCAGTACGTC.

A word on this clonotype: One junction end disagrees with the germline gene, perhaps due to a read error. The genes are TRBV27 and TRBJ2-3; D possibly corresponds to TRBD2 (6 bases). The V gene's germline CDR1 is MNHEY and CDR2 SMNVEV (reference sequence). The CDR3 contains 15 residues. DNA of the CDR3: TGTGCCAGTAGTTTATGGGCTAGCGGCACAGATACGCAGTATTTT. Translated: CASSLWASGTDTQYF.

The table lists this clonotype with many counts. The chain has TRBV7-9 and TRBJ1-1, with TRBD1 as a possible D gene (5 bases). Trimming stripped 5 bases from V and 6 bases from J, with 16 bases between. CDR1 SEHNR and CDR2 FQNEAQ come from the germline V gene (reference sequence). The CDR3 has 14 amino acids. CDR3 in amino acids: CASSQTTRGAEAFF. As DNA, the CDR3 is TGTGCCAGCAGCCAGACCACCCGGGGGGCTGAAGCTTTCTTT.

The sample holds many counts of this clonotype. V usage is TRBV28 and J usage is TRBJ1-3; TRBD1 matches at 7 bases. The CDR3 is 17 residues long. Germline V lookup: CDR1 MDHEN, CDR2 SYDVKM. The V segment lost 4 bases and the J segment 2 bases; nucleotides outside the gene matches: 11. CDR3 protein: CASSSPGQQIAGNTIYF. For the CDR3, the DNA is TGTGCCAGCAGTTCCCCGGGACAGCAGATTGCTGGAAACACCATATATTTT.

Many counts were recorded for this clonotype. The V gene is TRBV12-3 or TRBV12-4, the J gene TRBJ1-1, with a possible D match to TRBD1 (6 bases). CDR3 length equals 14 residues. Trimming shortened V by 6 bases and J by 4 bases, and 15 bases separated the two germline ends. For the CDR3, the DNA is TGTGCCAGCAGGCCAGGGGTGTTTGCCACTGAAGCTTTCTTT. It codes for CASRPGVFATEAFF.

This clonotype was found a few times. The V call is TRBV29-1, the J call TRBJ1-2; the D is unclear. This CDR3 spans 14 amino acids. Deletions cut 6 bases from V and 6 bases from J, with 20 bases between. CDR1 and CDR2 (germline): SQVTM, ANQGSEA. CDR3 sequence (DNA): TGCAGCGTCCCCCACAGAACTCCAAAGAATGGCTACACCTTC. It translates to CSVPHRTPKNGYTF.

The table lists this clonotype with many counts. J is TRBJ2-7 and V is TRBV28; 8 bases are shared with TRBD1. This CDR3 comprises 12 residues. Germline lookup yields CDR1 MDHEN and CDR2 SYDVKM. The CDR3 DNA follows: TGTGCCAGCCGACGAGATAAGGGGGACAGGAAGGTC. Translating it yields CASRRDKGDRKV.

J is TRBJ1-2 and V is TRBV6-6; 10 bases match TRBD1. Per the germline V gene, CDR1 is MNHNY and CDR2 is SVGAGI (reference sequence). Trimming cost V 2 bases and J 1 base; bases outside gene matches: 4. CDR3 length equals 16 residues. CDR3 nucleotides: TGTGCCAGCAGTTACCGGGACAGGGGACTTAACTATGGCTACACCTTC. It translates to CASSYRDRGLNYGYTF.

V usage is TRBV19 and J usage is TRBJ1-1; D gene ambiguous. The CDR3 has 14 residues. Trimming took 8 bases from V and 0 from J, leaving 13 bases between them. Germline-derived CDR1 and CDR2 are LNHDA and SQIVND (reference sequence). The CDR3 DNA reads TGTGCCAGTGCTTTTGGGTCCCTGAACACTGAAGCTTTCTTT. Translated, it gives CASAFGSLNTEAFF.

CDR3 in amino acids: CASSPGTESYGYTF. The CDR3 DNA reads as TGCGCCAGCAGCCCTGGGACAGAAAGCTATGGCTACACCTTC. The V call is TRBV5-1, the J call TRBJ1-2, with 7 bases fitting TRBD1. Trimming at V came to 4 bases and at J to 4 bases, leaving 7 bases not matched to a gene. Germline CDR1 is SGHRS and CDR2 is YFSETQ. The CDR3 runs to 14 residues.

This clonotype was seen at least ten times. V gene TRBV19 combines with J gene TRBJ2-5; maybe TRBD2 (5 bases). Trimming cost V 3 bases and J 4 bases, with 12 bases left between them. The CDR3 consists of 14 residues. Germline V gene sequence: CDR1 LNHDA, CDR2 SQIVND (reference sequence). The CDR3 region has the DNA TGTGCCAGTAGTATCGGGATCGGGCTAGAGACCCAGTACTTC. Its translation is CASSIGIGLETQYF.

This clonotype was recorded many times. This rearrangement joins TRBV7-2 to TRBJ1-2; D is undetermined. Between the trimmed V and J ends, which lost 5 bases and 5 bases, there was a span of 15 bases. CDR1 is SGHTA and CDR2 is FQGNSA in the germline V gene. The CDR3 has 14 residues. CDR3 in DNA: TGTGCCAGCAGCCGGGCCCGGGAGGATTATGGCTACACCTTC. This codes for CASSRAREDYGYTF.

This clonotype showed up many times. The V and J genes are TRBV5-6 and TRBJ1-1, with 8 bases matching TRBD1. The V segment lost 6 bases and the J segment 3 bases; nucleotides outside the gene matches: 19. The CDR3 covers 18 residues. In germline, CDR1 is SGHDT, CDR2 YYEEEE. The DNA of the CDR3 is TGTGCCAGCACCAGTTACTACGCGACAGGGGCGAAGGACACTGAAGCTTTCTTT. Its protein is CASTSYYATGAKDTEAFF.

CDR3 in DNA: TGTGCCAGCAGTTCCCCGCCGAAGGCAGGGCCCCTGAGCAATCAGCCCCAGCATTTT. Its protein product is CASSSPPKAGPLSNQPQHF. The chain employs TRBV28 and TRBJ1-5; possibly TRBD1 for D (5 bases). This CDR3 has 19 residues. CDR1 and CDR2 from the germline V gene are MDHEN and SYDVKM. With 4 bases removed from V and 1 base from J, the gap between germline ends came to 23 bases.

The rearrangement links TRBV20-1 to TRBJ1-1, with a possible D match to TRBD1 (5 bases). V lost 1 base, J lost 1 base, and 10 bases lay in between. The CDR3 runs 14 residues. Per germline, CDR1 DFQATT and CDR2 SNEGSKA (reference sequence). CDR3 amino acids: CSARAGTTNTEAFF. In DNA, the CDR3 is TGCAGTGCTAGAGCCGGGACGACGAACACTGAAGCTTTCTTT.

This clonotype occurred a few times. This clone may be a read error of a much larger clone one base away. This chain links TRBV6-6 with TRBJ2-3, with unresolved D. CDR1 is MNHNY and CDR2 is SVGAGI in the germline V gene (reference sequence). The length of the CDR3 is 11 residues. V was clipped by 6 bases and J by 3 bases, with 4 bases between them. DNA for the CDR3: TGTGCCAGCAGGTGGACAGATACGCAGTATTTT. Protein: CASRWTDTQYF.

This clonotype has only a few counts. The V call is TRBV7-9, the J call TRBJ2-5; D gene unclear. Trimming took 2 bases from V and 2 from J, leaving 12 bases between them. Germline-derived CDR1 and CDR2 are SEHNR and FQNEAQ (reference sequence). This CDR3 spans 15 amino acids. The CDR3 DNA follows: TGTGCCAGCAGCTTATTACGGCCCGTACAAGAGACCCAGTACTTC. Translating it yields CASSLLRPVQETQYF.

The chain carries TRBV29-1 and TRBJ2-1, with 9 bases that match TRBD2. CDR3 length: 12 amino acids. CDR1 is SQVTM, CDR2 ANQGSEA, per germline. V lost 5 bases, J lost 8 bases, and 4 bases stayed unmatched. The CDR3 coding sequence is TGCAGCGTTCGCGGGGGGGCCCATGAGCAGTTCTTC. Amino acid sequence: CSVRGGAHEQFF.

This clonotype was seen ten or more times. The chain has TRBV28 and TRBJ1-1; D possibly corresponds to TRBD1 (5 bases). V was clipped by 3 bases and J by 0 bases, with 11 bases between them. CDR1 is MDHEN, CDR2 SYDVKM, per germline. CDR3 length: 15 amino acids. CDR3 in amino acids: CASSFPQGLNTEAFF. The CDR3 nucleotides are TGTGCCAGCAGTTTCCCCCAGGGACTGAACACTGAAGCTTTCTTT.

The V call is TRBV29-1, the J call TRBJ1-5; 7 bases are a match to TRBD1. Per the germline V gene, CDR1 is SQVTM and CDR2 is ANQGSEA. This CDR3 spans 15 amino acids. Unmatched junction bases numbered 11, after V lost 5 bases and J lost 4 bases. The CDR3 reads CSVRIGTAPNQPQHF. The CDR3 DNA sequence: TGCAGCGTTCGAATCGGGACAGCCCCTAATCAGCCCCAGCATTTT.

This clonotype was recorded many times. The V gene is TRBV7-8, the J gene TRBJ2-2; D is possibly TRBD1 (5 bases). V lost 1 base and J lost 7, with 7 bases in between. CDR1 SGHVS and CDR2 FQNEAQ come from the germline V gene. The CDR3 length is 13 residues. The DNA of the CDR3 is TGTGCCAGCAGCTTAGGGGGCGTCGGGGAGCTGTTTTTT. Translated: CASSLGGVGELFF. Using reference TRBV7-8 and TRBJ2-2 for the parts outside the CDR3, the full variable domain is GAGVSQSPRYKVAKRGQDVALRCDPISGHVSLFWYQQALGQGPEFLTYFQNEAQLDKSGLPSDRFFAERPEGSVSTLKIQRTQQEDSAVYLCASSLGGVGELFFGEGSRLTVL.

This clonotype appeared many times. The chain recombines TRBV29-1 with TRBJ1-2; D uncertain. V was cut by 0 bases and J by 6 bases, with 11 bases left in between. Per germline, CDR1 SQVTM and CDR2 ANQGSEA. The CDR3 runs 13 residues. The CDR3 DNA reads as TGCAGCGTTGAAGACCGGCTGGGAAATGGCTACACCTTC. Its translation is CSVEDRLGNGYTF.

This clonotype was recorded many times. The gene calls are TRBV2 and TRBJ1-5, with D unresolved. The germline gives CDR1 SNHLY, CDR2 FYNNEI. The CDR3 totals 13 residues. V lost 5 bases and J 3 bases, leaving 8 bases between the germline ends. Here the CDR3 reads CASSPSYNQPQHF. In nucleotides, the CDR3 is TGTGCCAGCAGTCCCTCCTACAATCAGCCCCAGCATTTT.

The sample holds many counts of this clonotype. Here the CDR3 reads CASSLGGALNTEAFF. The CDR3, as DNA: TGTGCCAGCAGCTTAGGTGGGGCGTTGAACACTGAAGCTTTCTTT. This rearrangement joins TRBV7-8 to TRBJ1-1; tentatively, D is TRBD1 (5 bases). V lost 1 base, J lost 0 bases, and 9 bases lay in between. Germline V gene data show CDR1 as SGHVS and CDR2 as FQNEAQ. This CDR3 comprises 15 residues.

Concerning this clonotype: This may arise from a read error, as a much more abundant clone is one base away. V and J are TRBV6-5 and TRBJ2-2; 7 bases match TRBD2. Germline V lookup: CDR1 MNHEY, CDR2 SVGAGI. The CDR3 is made up of 15 amino acids. The CDR3 protein is CASKTGRGWSGELSF. Here the CDR3 DNA reads TGTGCCAGCAAAACGGGCCGCGGGTGGAGCGGGGAGCTGTCTTTT.

In this sample, this clonotype turned up many times. The V call is TRBV24-1, the J call TRBJ2-1, with 10 bases fitting TRBD1. The CDR3 consists of 17 residues. The trim removed 4 bases at V and 3 bases at J, leaving 8 bases unmatched. Germline assignment: CDR1 KGHDR and CDR2 SFDVKD. In nucleotides, the CDR3 is TGTGCCACCAGTGACCCCCGGACAGGGGGTCTCTACAATGAGCAGTTCTTC. As protein: CATSDPRTGGLYNEQFF.